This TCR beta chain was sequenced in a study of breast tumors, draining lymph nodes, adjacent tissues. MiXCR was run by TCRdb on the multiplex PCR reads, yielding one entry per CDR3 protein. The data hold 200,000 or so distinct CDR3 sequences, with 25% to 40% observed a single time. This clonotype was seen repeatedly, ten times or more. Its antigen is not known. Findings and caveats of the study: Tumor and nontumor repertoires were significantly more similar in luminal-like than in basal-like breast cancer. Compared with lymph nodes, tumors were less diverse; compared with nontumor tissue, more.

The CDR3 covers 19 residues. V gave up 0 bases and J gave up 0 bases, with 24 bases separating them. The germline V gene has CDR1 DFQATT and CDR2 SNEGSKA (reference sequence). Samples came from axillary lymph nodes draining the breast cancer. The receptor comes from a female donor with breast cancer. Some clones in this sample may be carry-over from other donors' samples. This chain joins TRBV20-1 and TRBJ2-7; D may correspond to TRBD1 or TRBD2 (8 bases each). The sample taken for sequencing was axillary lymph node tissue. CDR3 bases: TGCAGTGCTAGAGATCCCAGGGGGCTAGCGGGCTCCTTCTCCTACGAGCAGTACTTC. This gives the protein CSARDPRGLAGSFSYEQYF.